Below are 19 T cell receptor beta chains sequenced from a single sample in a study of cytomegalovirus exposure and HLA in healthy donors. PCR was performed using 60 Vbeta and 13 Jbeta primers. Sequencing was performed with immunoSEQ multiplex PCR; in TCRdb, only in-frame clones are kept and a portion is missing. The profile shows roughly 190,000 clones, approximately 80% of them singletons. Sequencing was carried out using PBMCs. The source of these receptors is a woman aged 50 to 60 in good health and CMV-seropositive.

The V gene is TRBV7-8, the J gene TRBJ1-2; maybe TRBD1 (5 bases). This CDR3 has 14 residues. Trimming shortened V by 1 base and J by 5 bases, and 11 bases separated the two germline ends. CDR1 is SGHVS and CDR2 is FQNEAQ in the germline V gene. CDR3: CASSLGGQAYGYTF. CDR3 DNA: TGTGCCAGCAGCTTAGGAGGACAAGCTTATGGCTACACCTTC.

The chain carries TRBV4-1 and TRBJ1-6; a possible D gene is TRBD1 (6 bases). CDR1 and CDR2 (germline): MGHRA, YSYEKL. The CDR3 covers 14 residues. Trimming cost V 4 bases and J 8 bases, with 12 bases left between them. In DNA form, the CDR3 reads TGCGCCAGCAGCCCAGGGGAGGGATATTCACCCCTCCACTTT. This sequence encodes CASSPGEGYSPLHF.

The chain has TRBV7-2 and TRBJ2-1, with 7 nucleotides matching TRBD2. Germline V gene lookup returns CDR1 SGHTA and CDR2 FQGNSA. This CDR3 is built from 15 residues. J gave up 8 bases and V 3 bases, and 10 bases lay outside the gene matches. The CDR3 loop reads CASSFSLGRGDEQFF. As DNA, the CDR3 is TGTGCCAGCAGCTTCTCCCTTGGGAGGGGCGATGAGCAGTTCTTC.

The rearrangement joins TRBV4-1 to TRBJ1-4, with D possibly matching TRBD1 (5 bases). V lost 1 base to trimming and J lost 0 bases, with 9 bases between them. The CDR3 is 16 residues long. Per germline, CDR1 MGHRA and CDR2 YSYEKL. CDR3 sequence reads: CASSQGGGATNEKLFF. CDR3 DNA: TGCGCCAGCAGCCAAGGGGGCGGTGCAACTAATGAAAAACTGTTTTTT.

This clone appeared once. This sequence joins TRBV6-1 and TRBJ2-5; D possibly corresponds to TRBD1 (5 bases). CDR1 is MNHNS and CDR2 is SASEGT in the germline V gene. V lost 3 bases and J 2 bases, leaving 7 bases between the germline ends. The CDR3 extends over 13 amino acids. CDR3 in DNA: TGTGCCAGCAGTGACAGGGTTCAAGAGACCCAGTACTTC. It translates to CASSDRVQETQYF.

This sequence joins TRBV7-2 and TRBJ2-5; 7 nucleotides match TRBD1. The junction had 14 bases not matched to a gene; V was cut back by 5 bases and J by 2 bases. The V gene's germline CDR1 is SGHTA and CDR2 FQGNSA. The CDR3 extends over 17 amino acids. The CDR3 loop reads CASSRDERDSYQETQYF. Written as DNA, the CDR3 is TGTGCCAGCAGCCGCGACGAACGGGACAGCTATCAAGAGACCCAGTACTTC. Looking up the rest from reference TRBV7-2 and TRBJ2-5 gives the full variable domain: GAGVSQSPSNKVTEKGKDVELRCDPISGHTALYWYRQSLGQGLEFLIYFQGNSAPDKSGLPSDRFSAERTGGSVSTLTIQRTQQEDSAVYLCASSRDERDSYQETQYFGPGTRLLVL.

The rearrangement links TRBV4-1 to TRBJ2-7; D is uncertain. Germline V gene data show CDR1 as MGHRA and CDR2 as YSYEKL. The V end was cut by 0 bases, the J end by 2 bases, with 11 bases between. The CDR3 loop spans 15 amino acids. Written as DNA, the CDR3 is TGCGCCAGCAGCCAAGATATCCAGGTCCCCTACGAGCAGTACTTC. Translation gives CASSQDIQVPYEQYF.

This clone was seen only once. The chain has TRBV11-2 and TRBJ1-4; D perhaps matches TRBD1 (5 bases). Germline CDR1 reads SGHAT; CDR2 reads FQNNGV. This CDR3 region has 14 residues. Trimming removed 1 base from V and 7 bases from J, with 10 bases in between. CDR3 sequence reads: CASSLGREGEKLFF. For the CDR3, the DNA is TGTGCCAGCAGCTTAGGCAGGGAGGGTGAAAAACTGTTTTTT. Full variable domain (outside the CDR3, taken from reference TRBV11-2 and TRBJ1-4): EAGVAQSPRYKIIEKRQSVAFWCNPISGHATLYWYQQILGQGPKLLIQFQNNGVVDDSQLPKDRFSAERLKGVDSTLKIQPAKLEDSAVYLCASSLGREGEKLFFGSGTQLSVL.

The CDR3 sequence: CASSSRGSTEAFF. The CDR3 nucleotides are TGTGCCAGCAGCTCCAGGGGAAGTACTGAAGCTTTCTTT. The chain recombines TRBV7-9 with TRBJ1-1; TRBD1 is a possible D gene (6 bases). The CDR3 runs to 13 residues. From germline, CDR1 is SEHNR and CDR2 FQNEAQ (reference sequence). With 4 bases removed from V and 5 bases from J, the gap between germline ends came to 11 bases.

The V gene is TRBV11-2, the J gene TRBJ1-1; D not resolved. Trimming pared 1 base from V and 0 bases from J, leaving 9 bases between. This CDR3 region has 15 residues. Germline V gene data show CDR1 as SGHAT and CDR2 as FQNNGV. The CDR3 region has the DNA TGTGCCAGCAGCTTAGGCGGGGTGATGAACACTGAAGCTTTCTTT. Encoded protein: CASSLGGVMNTEAFF.

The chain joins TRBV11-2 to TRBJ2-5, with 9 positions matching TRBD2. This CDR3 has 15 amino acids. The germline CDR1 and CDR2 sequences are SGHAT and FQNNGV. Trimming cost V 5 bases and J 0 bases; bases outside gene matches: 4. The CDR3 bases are TGTGCCAGCAGCCTTAGCGGGGGAGACCAAGAGACCCAGTACTTC. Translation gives CASSLSGGDQETQYF.

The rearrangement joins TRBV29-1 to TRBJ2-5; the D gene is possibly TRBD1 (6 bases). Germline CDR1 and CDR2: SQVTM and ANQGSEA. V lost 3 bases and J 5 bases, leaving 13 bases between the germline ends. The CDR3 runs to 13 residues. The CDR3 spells CSVDRGVGETQYF. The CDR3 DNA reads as TGCAGCGTTGACAGGGGTGTCGGGGAGACCCAGTACTTC.

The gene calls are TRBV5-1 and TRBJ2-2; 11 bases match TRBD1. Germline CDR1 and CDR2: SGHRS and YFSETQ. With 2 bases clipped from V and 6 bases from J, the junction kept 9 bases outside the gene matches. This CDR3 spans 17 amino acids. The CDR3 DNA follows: TGCGCCAGCAGCTTCTCACGGGGGACAGGGGGTTCCGGGGAGCTGTTTTTT. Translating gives CASSFSRGTGGSGELFF.

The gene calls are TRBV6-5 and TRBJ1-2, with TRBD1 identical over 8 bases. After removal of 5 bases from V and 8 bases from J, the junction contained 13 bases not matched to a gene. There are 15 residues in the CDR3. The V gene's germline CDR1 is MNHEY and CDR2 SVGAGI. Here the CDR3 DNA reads TGTGCCAGCAGTCCGCCGACAGGGGCCACCTACGGCTACACCTTC. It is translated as CASSPPTGATYGYTF.

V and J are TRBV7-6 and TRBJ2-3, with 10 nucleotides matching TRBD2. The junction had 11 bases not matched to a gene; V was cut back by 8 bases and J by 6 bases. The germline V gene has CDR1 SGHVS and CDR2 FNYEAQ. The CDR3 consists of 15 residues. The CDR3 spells CASAERGGRSDTQYF. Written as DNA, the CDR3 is TGTGCCAGCGCTGAGCGGGGGGGCCGGTCGGATACGCAGTATTTT.

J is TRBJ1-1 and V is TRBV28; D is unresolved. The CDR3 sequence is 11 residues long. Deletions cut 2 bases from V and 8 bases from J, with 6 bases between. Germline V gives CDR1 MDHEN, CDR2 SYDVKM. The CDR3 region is CASSLNREAFF. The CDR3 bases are TGTGCCAGCAGTTTAAACAGAGAAGCTTTCTTT.

The CDR3 DNA follows: TGTGCCAGCAGTTACGGGGACAGAGCTAACTATGGCTACACCTTC. Protein sequence: CASSYGDRANYGYTF. V is TRBV6-5 and J is TRBJ1-2; 7 bases line up with TRBD1. Germline V gene data show CDR1 as MNHEY and CDR2 as SVGAGI. J was trimmed by 0 bases and V by 2 bases; bases with no gene match: 3. CDR3 length: 15 residues.

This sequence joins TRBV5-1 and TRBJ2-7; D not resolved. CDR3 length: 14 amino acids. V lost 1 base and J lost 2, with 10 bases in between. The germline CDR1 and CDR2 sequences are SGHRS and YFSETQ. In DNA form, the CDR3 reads TGCGCCAGCAGCTTGAGTCAGGCGACCTACGAGCAGTACTTC. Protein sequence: CASSLSQATYEQYF.

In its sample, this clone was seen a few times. The CDR3 DNA reads TGTGCCAGCAGTTACCGCGGGGAAAGTGGCTACACCTTC. Its translation is CASSYRGESGYTF. The chain combines TRBV6-5 with TRBJ1-2; D not certain. V lost 2 bases and J 7 bases, leaving 11 bases between the germline ends. Germline V gives CDR1 MNHEY, CDR2 SVGAGI. There are 13 residues in the CDR3.